The 28 T cell receptor beta chains below all came from one sample that was sequenced in a study of T cell repertoires in cytomegalovirus infection. MiXCR, run by TCRdb on the reads, gives a single entry per CDR3 protein. The repertoire consists of 500,000 to 600,000 distinct CDR3 sequences, with 16% occurring once and the leading ten covering around 25%. The sequenced sample consisted of CD8+ T cells from PBMCs. These receptors all stem from a human donor in good health (CMV status not recorded). Some clones in this sample may be carry-over from other donors' samples.

This clonotype was seen at least ten times. V usage is TRBV7-9 and J usage is TRBJ2-7, with 7 positions matching TRBD2. The germline gives CDR1 SEHNR, CDR2 FQNEAQ (reference sequence). After removal of 8 bases from V and 5 bases from J, the junction contained 6 bases not matched to a gene. This CDR3 has 12 amino acids. The CDR3 protein is CASASSGDEQYF. CDR3 nucleotides: TGTGCCAGCGCCTCCAGCGGGGACGAGCAGTACTTC.

This chain uses TRBV20-1 with TRBJ2-6; D uncertain. Germline-derived CDR1 and CDR2 are DFQATT and SNEGSKA (reference sequence). This CDR3 is built from 16 residues. V lost 6 bases and J 0 bases, leaving 15 bases between the germline ends. Here the CDR3 reads CSATVRSSSGANVLTF. In DNA form, the CDR3 reads TGCAGTGCCACTGTTAGGTCGAGCTCTGGGGCCAACGTCCTGACTTTC.

This clonotype appeared a few times. The chain is built from TRBV2 and TRBJ2-6, with D possibly TRBD1 on 6 matching bases. The CDR3 is 22 residues long. Germline V lookup: CDR1 SNHLY, CDR2 FYNNEI. V was trimmed by 3 bases and J by 0 bases, leaving 27 bases between them. CDR3 sequence (DNA): TGTGCCAGCAGTGAGTCCCACTCTTCGATAGACAGGCCGCTCTCTGGGGCCAACGTCCTGACTTTC. As protein: CASSESHSSIDRPLSGANVLTF.

This clonotype came up a few times. The J gene is TRBJ2-5, the V gene TRBV20-1; tentative D call: TRBD1 (6 bases). Germline lookup yields CDR1 DFQATT and CDR2 SNEGSKA (reference sequence). This CDR3 contains 14 residues. V lost 1 base and J 1 base, leaving 10 bases between the germline ends. CDR3 sequence reads: CSARARTVQETQYF. DNA of the CDR3: TGCAGTGCTAGAGCCCGGACAGTCCAAGAGACCCAGTACTTC.

There are a few counts of this clonotype. The gene calls are TRBV6-5 and TRBJ2-3; 9 bases map to TRBD1. The germline V gene encodes CDR1 MNHEY and CDR2 SVGAGI. The CDR3 spans 15 residues. The V and J ends lost 2 bases and 4 bases, in that order; junction bases with no gene match: 4. CDR3 coding DNA: TGTGCCAGCAGTTACACAGGGGGCGCGGCAGATACGCAGTATTTT. This codes for CASSYTGGAADTQYF.

This clonotype was seen at least ten times. The genes are TRBV12-3 or TRBV12-4 and TRBJ1-1; D unresolved. With 6 bases removed from V and 0 bases from J, the gap between germline ends came to 17 bases. CDR3 size: 16 residues. The CDR3 spells CASSAGAARLNTEAFF. The CDR3 DNA reads TGTGCCAGCAGCGCAGGAGCGGCCAGATTGAACACTGAAGCTTTCTTT.

This clonotype was recorded a few times. The rearrangement links TRBV19 to TRBJ2-7; D possibly uses TRBD1 or TRBD2 (6 bases each). Germline CDR1 and CDR2: LNHDA and SQIVND (reference sequence). The length of the CDR3 is 13 residues. The germline V and J ends were trimmed by 8 bases and 6 bases, with 17 bases remaining between them. The CDR3 is CASGSGRGGEQYF. CDR3 in DNA: TGTGCCAGTGGGAGCGGGCGAGGGGGCGAGCAGTACTTC.

This clonotype was detected only a few times. The J gene is TRBJ2-1, the V gene TRBV7-9; 8 bases map to TRBD2. V shed 4 bases, J shed 2 bases, and the junction held 10 bases outside the gene matches. Germline values: CDR1 SEHNR, CDR2 FQNEAQ (reference sequence). The CDR3 covers 17 residues. In DNA form, the CDR3 reads TGTGCCAGCAGCTCCGTCCGTCTAGCGGGCCCCTACAATGAGCAGTTCTTC. This sequence encodes CASSSVRLAGPYNEQFF. The complete variable domain, with remaining parts taken from reference TRBV7-9 and TRBJ2-1, reads DTGVSQNPRHKITKRGQNVTFRCDPISEHNRLYWYRQTLGQGPEFLTYFQNEAQLEKSRLLSDRFSAERPKGSFSTLEIQRTEQGDSAMYLCASSSVRLAGPYNEQFFGPGTRLTVL.

The chain is built from TRBV4-1 and TRBJ2-3; D assignment may be TRBD1 or TRBD2 (5 bases each). The germline CDR1 and CDR2 sequences are MGHRA and YSYEKL. The length of the CDR3 is 16 residues. Trimming pared 2 bases from V and 4 bases from J, leaving 16 bases between. CDR3 sequence (DNA): TGCGCCAGCAGCCAACCGGGACGGAAGGTAGCAGATACGCAGTATTTT. Translated, it gives CASSQPGRKVADTQYF.

The CDR3 DNA sequence: TGTGCCAGCAGCTTGGGAGAGGAGGGGAGGACTGAAGCTTTCTTT. Translated: CASSLGEEGRTEAFF. The J gene is TRBJ1-1, the V gene TRBV5-4; D may be TRBD1 (5 bases). CDR3 size: 15 residues. Trimming stripped 0 bases from V and 5 bases from J, with 14 bases between. CDR1 SGHNT and CDR2 YYREEE come from the germline V gene (reference sequence).

This clonotype was recorded many times. The J gene is TRBJ2-6, the V gene TRBV7-9; D possibly matches TRBD1 or TRBD2 (5 bases each). Between the trimmed V and J ends, which lost 7 bases and 2 bases, there was a span of 15 bases. The germline V gene has CDR1 SEHNR and CDR2 FQNEAQ (reference sequence). This CDR3 spans 16 amino acids. The DNA of the CDR3 is TGTGCCAGCACCTCATTGGGGGAACCTGGGGCCAACGTCCTGACTTTC. Residues: CASTSLGEPGANVLTF.

V usage is TRBV19 and J usage is TRBJ2-1; D gene unclear. Germline V gene data show CDR1 as LNHDA and CDR2 as SQIVND (reference sequence). The V end was cut by 2 bases, the J end by 8 bases, with 22 bases between. This CDR3 is built from 17 residues. CDR3 nucleotide sequence: TGTGCCAGTAGTATAAGAAGTAGTGAGGCTACATCCGATGAGCAGTTCTTC. This codes for CASSIRSSEATSDEQFF. The full variable domain, with the rest looked up from reference TRBV19 and TRBJ2-1, is DGGITQSPKYLFRKEGQNVTLSCEQNLNHDAMYWYRQDPGQGLRLIYYSQIVNDFQKGDIAEGYSVSREKKESFPLTVTSAQKNPTAFYLCASSIRSSEATSDEQFFGPGTRLTVL.

Concerning this clonotype: This CDR3 fails to terminate in the conserved phenylalanine or tryptophan, so it likely reflects a read error. The V and J genes are TRBV29-1 and TRBJ2-1; 13 positions agree with TRBD2. V lost 7 bases, J lost 7 bases, and 16 bases stayed unmatched. The CDR3 totals 17 residues. Germline lookup yields CDR1 SQVTM and CDR2 ANQGSEA. The CDR3 DNA is TGCAGCGATCCGTACCGCCTGGGACTAGCGGGAAAGAATGAGCAGTTCTTA. Protein product: CSDPYRLGLAGKNEQFL.

V usage is TRBV12-3 or TRBV12-4 and J usage is TRBJ2-5; the D is unclear. The CDR3 has 11 amino acids. The V end lost 6 bases, the J end lost 7 bases, and 9 bases lay between the germline ends. The CDR3 DNA sequence: TGTGCCAGCAGGCGGACGGGGACCCAGTACTTC. This encodes CASRRTGTQYF.

This clonotype was recorded many times. The chain uses TRBV15 and TRBJ1-3; unclear D gene. Trimming stripped 0 bases from V and 2 bases from J, with 17 bases between. Germline lookup yields CDR1 LNHNV and CDR2 YYDKDF (reference sequence). The CDR3 is made up of 18 amino acids. CDR3 DNA: TGTGCCACCAGCAGAGATAACCCCCACCTGCTAACTGGAAACACCATATATTTT. Protein sequence: CATSRDNPHLLTGNTIYF.

This clonotype showed up just a few times. This chain links TRBV27 with TRBJ2-1; D unresolved. CDR3 length equals 12 residues. V was shortened by 6 bases and J by 12 bases, with 15 bases between the two germline ends. Germline V gene lookup returns CDR1 MNHEY and CDR2 SMNVEV (reference sequence). CDR3 sequence: CASSPGPAGQFF. The CDR3, as DNA: TGTGCCAGCAGCCCCGGCCCCGCAGGGCAGTTCTTC.

The CDR3 spells CSGTPGVEQFF. The CDR3 nucleotides read TGCAGCGGGACTCCTGGGGTCGAGCAGTTCTTC. This rearrangement joins TRBV29-1 to TRBJ2-1; a possible D gene is TRBD2 (5 bases). The germline gives CDR1 SQVTM, CDR2 ANQGSEA. V gave up 7 bases and J gave up 10 bases, with 14 bases separating them. The CDR3 length is 11 residues.

The chain recombines TRBV27 with TRBJ2-6, with no clear D. The germline V gene encodes CDR1 MNHEY and CDR2 SMNVEV (reference sequence). The length of the CDR3 is 14 residues. V gave up 8 bases and J gave up 0 bases, with 8 bases separating them. The CDR3 bases are TGTGCCAGCCAGACCTACTCTGGGGCCAACGTCCTGACTTTC. It encodes CASQTYSGANVLTF.

The chain joins TRBV11-2 to TRBJ2-7, with D tentatively TRBD2 (6 bases). With 1 base removed from V and 6 bases from J, the gap between germline ends came to 22 bases. In germline, CDR1 is SGHAT, CDR2 FQNNGV. The CDR3 loop spans 17 amino acids. The DNA for the CDR3 is TGTGCCAGCAGCTTAGGATGGGAGGCAGGGTCGTCTTCCGAGCAGTACTTC. It is translated as CASSLGWEAGSSSEQYF.

This clonotype was seen more than once but under ten times. This CDR3 reads CASSDSPSGGTTDTQYF. In nucleotides, the CDR3 is TGTGCCAGCAGTGACTCACCTAGCGGGGGAACCACAGATACGCAGTATTTT. The chain uses TRBV6-4 and TRBJ2-3; 10 bases agree with TRBD2. The CDR3 consists of 17 residues. Germline lookup yields CDR1 MRHNA and CDR2 SNTAGT. J lost 2 bases, V lost 0 bases, and 5 bases had no gene match.

The chain uses TRBV29-1 and TRBJ2-1, with 9 bases identical to TRBD2. The CDR3 has 13 amino acids. V gave up 7 bases and J gave up 4 bases; unmatched junction bases: 5. Per the germline V gene, CDR1 is SQVTM and CDR2 is ANQGSEA. The CDR3: CSAPGLAYNEQFF. In DNA form, the CDR3 reads TGCAGCGCGCCGGGACTAGCATACAATGAGCAGTTCTTC.

This clonotype was detected once. This may be a read error, as it is one base from a much larger clone. The V gene is TRBV28, the J gene TRBJ2-1; 7 positions agree with TRBD1. This CDR3 region has 12 residues. CDR1 is MDHEN, CDR2 SYDVKM, per germline. CDR3 loop: CASGYRGNEQCF. The CDR3 DNA reads as TGTGCCAGCGGATACAGGGGCAATGAGCAGTGCTTC.

Ten or more counts support this clonotype. The chain employs TRBV4-1 and TRBJ1-5, with no clear D. The V end was cut by 5 bases, the J end by 0 bases, with 11 bases between. The germline V gene has CDR1 MGHRA and CDR2 YSYEKL. The CDR3 is made up of 15 amino acids. CDR3 DNA: TGCGCCAGCAGCGAAGGACCAGATAGCAATCAGCCCCAGCATTTT. This codes for CASSEGPDSNQPQHF.

In this sample, this clonotype turned up many times. V is TRBV11-2 and J is TRBJ1-3; 7 nucleotides match TRBD1. J was trimmed by 5 bases and V by 1 base; bases with no gene match: 11. In germline, CDR1 is SGHAT, CDR2 FQNNGV. The CDR3 loop spans 17 amino acids. The CDR3 sequence: CASSLGTGRGTRNTIYF. In DNA, the CDR3 is TGTGCCAGCAGCTTAGGGACAGGAAGGGGGACCCGAAACACCATATATTTT.

This clonotype came up a few times. This rearrangement joins TRBV11-3 to TRBJ1-4; no reliable D call. CDR1 is SGHNT, CDR2 YENEEA, per germline. The ends were cut back, 8 bases at V and 5 bases at J, with 12 bases in the middle. The CDR3 length is 13 residues. CDR3: CASYDSRNEKLFF. The CDR3 DNA reads as TGTGCCAGCTATGATAGCCGCAATGAAAAACTGTTTTTT.

The table lists this clonotype with many counts. The CDR3 bases are TGTGCCAGCAGCTTAGGAGCGGGAGTGTACACCGGGGAGCTGTTTTTT. This encodes CASSLGAGVYTGELFF. The V call is TRBV7-9, the J call TRBJ2-2, with TRBD2 matching over 8 bases. Looked up from germline, CDR1 is SEHNR and CDR2 is FQNEAQ (reference sequence). The CDR3 consists of 16 residues. The junction had 4 bases not matched to a gene; V was cut back by 1 base and J by 3 bases.

At least ten counts were recorded for this clonotype. This rearrangement joins TRBV27 to TRBJ2-7; D remains ambiguous. The CDR3 spans 9 residues. Trimming left V 8 bases short and J 3 bases short, with 2 bases between. CDR1 and CDR2 (germline): MNHEY, SMNVEV (reference sequence). The CDR3 DNA reads TGTGCCAGCCTCTACGAGCAGTACTTC. Translation gives CASLYEQYF.

This clonotype was detected a few times. J is TRBJ1-1 and V is TRBV27; 7 bases are a match to TRBD1. This CDR3 has 14 amino acids. Trimming at V came to 3 bases and at J to 5 bases, leaving 6 bases not matched to a gene. CDR1 is MNHEY, CDR2 SMNVEV, per germline (reference sequence). The CDR3 nucleotides read TGTGCCAGCAGTTTTAAAGGGGGCGGGACTGAAGCTTTCTTT. It translates to CASSFKGGGTEAFF.